A single T cell receptor beta chain is shown here with its context. V lost 7 bases to trimming and J lost 0 bases, with 10 bases between them. CDR3 size: 13 residues. CDR1 and CDR2 from the germline V gene are SGHAT and FQNNGV. The sample comes from a study of blood T cell repertoires in COVID-19. Background on the study: Sample material is recorded as cDNA or gDNA derived from T cells, B-cell-depleted T cells, or PBMCs.

Per the authors' pipeline: Using reference gene primer amplification, nucleated cell counts were estimated. The table came from immunoSEQ multiplex PCR; TCRdb's copy has only in-frame clones and leaves some out. The V and J calls and clone size were taken over from that table, and D and trimming were inferred from the DNA. Of roughly 290,000 clones in the sample, around 89% were seen once. This clonotype was sampled from a man aged 25-40 years with acute or convalescent COVID-19. Sample: peripheral blood. The V and J genes are TRBV11-2 and TRBJ2-7, with no clear D. In nucleotides, the CDR3 is TGTGCCAGCACTTTTTTGAGCTCCTACGAGCAGTACTTC. Its protein product is CASTFLSSYEQYF.